The T cell receptor (beta chain) under discussion was sequenced for a study of cytotoxic CD8 clonotypes in ibrutinib-treated CLL. On the study more broadly: Once treatment had gone on for a median of about twelve months, range 6 to 36, response samples were drawn.

Note on this clone: Its target is not known.

The CDR3 spans 15 residues. Germline V gives CDR1 SNHLY, CDR2 FYNNEI. Germline trimming cut 4 bases from V and 7 bases from J; bases unmatched to any gene: 8. General observations from the study: Before falling back toward baseline at progression, clonality had risen at the time of ibrutinib response. Public clonotypes were uncommon and contracted or stayed stable on treatment. Exceeding age-matched healthy donors, baseline clonality also tracked the counts of circulating CD8+ T cells.

Assay used: immunoSEQ multiplex PCR; TCRdb lists only in-frame clones, some missing. The sample carries tens of thousands of clones, 60% to 80% recorded once. V is TRBV2 and J is TRBJ2-1; TRBD1 matches 9 bases. This TCR was sampled from a human donor with chronic lymphocytic leukemia. Sample: PBMCs, taken after 24 months of ibrutinib treatment. This chain's CDR3 is CASSGVEGTGNEQFF. As DNA, the CDR3 is TGTGCCAGCAGTGGGGTTGAAGGGACAGGGAATGAGCAGTTCTTC. Full variable domain (outside the CDR3, taken from reference TRBV2 and TRBJ2-1): EPEVTQTPSHQVTQMGQEVILRCVPISNHLYFYWYRQILGQKVEFLVSFYNNEISEKSEIFDDQFSVERPDGSNFTLKIRSTKLEDSAMYFCASSGVEGTGNEQFFGPGTRLTVL.